In this sample, the clone carrying this T cell receptor beta chain turned up many times. Antigen unknown. One entry per CDR3 protein, called by TCRdb with MiXCR from the RT-PCR reads. The data show about 530,000 distinct CDR3 sequences, over 10% seen once. This entry is derived from a study of response to subunit inactivated influenza vaccine. Study-wide points: T cells newly recruited by each seasonal influenza vaccination are few, the authors suggested.

Germline V gives CDR1 DFQATT, CDR2 SNEGSKA (reference sequence). Unmatched junction bases numbered 2, after V lost 6 bases and J lost 2 bases. The CDR3 length is 14 residues. Sequencing was performed on PBMCs from blood, taken roughly 46 days after vaccination. The receptor comes from a man aged 45-65 years who received an inactivated influenza vaccine. The rearrangement joins TRBV20-1 to TRBJ2-5; 14 nucleotides align to TRBD2. DNA for the CDR3: TGCAGTGCGGGACTAGCGGGGGTACAAGAGACCCAGTACTTC. Protein sequence: CSAGLAGVQETQYF.